A single sample is the source of the 22 T cell receptor beta chains below, sequenced in a study of naive and memory T cell subsets (dated by TCRdb to 2017 to 2019). The library was prepared using UMI-ligation and nested PCR. The run used an Illumina MiSeq. The ligated cDNA was amplified in four rounds of PCR with nested alpha and beta constant region primers together with the SP2 primer. TCRdb trimmed the raw reads at Q25, called clones with MiXCR and kept productive beta chains. Rows are combined by CDR3 protein, so each entry shows the most common genes and DNA. This sample gives about 26,000 distinct CDR3 sequences in total; around 5.2% of them show up just once. The top ten hold approximately 8% of the sample. The study described a robust, sensitive protocol for amplifying, sequencing and analyzing TCRs, using 3' ligation of a UMI-containing oligonucleotide to TCR cDNA. Sequences were obtained from blood. These receptors all come from an adult in good health.

In its sample, this clonotype was seen many times. The chain couples TRBV4-1 to TRBJ2-1; D possibly matches TRBD1 or TRBD2 (5 bases each). Germline V lookup: CDR1 MGHRA, CDR2 YSYEKL. With 0 bases removed from V and 0 bases from J, the gap between germline ends came to 9 bases. This CDR3 contains 16 residues. The CDR3 spells CASSQDGAGSYNEQFF. The CDR3 region has the DNA TGCGCCAGCAGCCAAGACGGGGCGGGCTCCTACAATGAGCAGTTCTTC.

This clonotype was seen many times. This rearrangement joins TRBV7-9 to TRBJ2-7; 9 nucleotides align to TRBD1. Germline-derived CDR1 and CDR2 are SEHNR and FQNEAQ (reference sequence). V gave up 8 bases and J gave up 6 bases; unmatched junction bases: 8. The CDR3 runs 13 residues. The CDR3 sequence: CASQIRDRVEQYF. CDR3 nucleotides: TGTGCCAGCCAAATCCGGGACAGGGTCGAGCAGTACTTC.

This clonotype has only a few counts. V and J are TRBV5-1 and TRBJ2-4; 7 nucleotides match TRBD1. Germline V gene sequence: CDR1 SGHRS, CDR2 YFSETQ. This CDR3 has 16 residues. Unmatched junction bases numbered 12, after V lost 4 bases and J lost 5 bases. The CDR3 DNA reads TGCGCCAGCAGCCTCTGGCTAGGGGGCGATCAAAACATTCAGTACTTC. It translates to CASSLWLGGDQNIQYF.

This rearrangement joins TRBV7-8 to TRBJ2-2; D might be TRBD2 (5 bases). This CDR3 spans 13 amino acids. From germline, CDR1 is SGHVS and CDR2 FQNEAQ. With 3 bases removed from V and 6 bases from J, the gap between germline ends came to 8 bases. In DNA form, the CDR3 reads TGTGCCAGCAGCTTTCTAGCTCCCGGGGAGCTGTTTTTT. It yields the protein CASSFLAPGELFF.

This clonotype was observed many times. J is TRBJ1-6 and V is TRBV7-8; the D gene is possibly TRBD1 (6 bases). Germline V gives CDR1 SGHVS, CDR2 FQNEAQ. The CDR3 consists of 13 residues. Trimming cost V 5 bases and J 19 bases, with 21 bases left between them. The CDR3 DNA reads as TGTGCCAGCAGCCAGGTGGGGGGGCTCACATCTCACTTT. Protein product: CASSQVGGLTSHF.

This clonotype was counted at least ten times. CDR3 amino acids: CASSPDMGSGNTIYF. The CDR3, as DNA: TGTGCCAGCAGTCCCGATATGGGCTCTGGAAACACCATATATTTT. The chain carries TRBV6-5 and TRBJ1-3; no clear D. Germline-derived CDR1 and CDR2 are MNHEY and SVGAGI. Between the trimmed V and J ends, which lost 5 bases and 0 bases, there was a span of 11 bases. The CDR3 loop spans 15 amino acids.

This clonotype was counted at least ten times. The rearrangement joins TRBV4-1 to TRBJ2-7; TRBD2 matches 13 bases. The CDR3 length is 16 residues. Germline CDR1 is MGHRA and CDR2 is YSYEKL. The V gene end was trimmed by 1 base and the J gene end by 6 bases; junction bases not matched to a gene: 6. CDR3 nucleotides: TGCGCCAGCAGCCAAGGACTAGCGGGAGGTACGGGCGAGCAGTACTTC. This codes for CASSQGLAGGTGEQYF.

The sample holds many counts of this clonotype. V is TRBV28 and J is TRBJ2-1; possibly TRBD2 for D (5 bases). The CDR3 has 17 residues. In germline, CDR1 is MDHEN, CDR2 SYDVKM. V was shortened by 7 bases and J by 3 bases, with 22 bases between the two germline ends. This CDR3 reads CASTPDGPIAIYNEQFF. The CDR3 DNA follows: TGTGCCAGCACCCCGGACGGTCCTATAGCGATCTACAATGAGCAGTTCTTC.

This clonotype was picked up many times. This chain joins TRBV10-3 and TRBJ2-7; no reliable D call. The CDR3 runs 16 residues. Germline values: CDR1 ENHRY, CDR2 SYGVKD. The germline V and J ends were trimmed by 5 bases and 2 bases, with 19 bases remaining between them. This CDR3 reads CAISHPPWVGTYEQYF. CDR3 DNA: TGTGCCATCAGTCACCCACCTTGGGTGGGAACCTACGAGCAGTACTTC.

A note on this clonotype: This may be a read error: a much more frequent sequence differs by one nucleotide. J is TRBJ2-7 and V is TRBV5-1; maybe TRBD1 (5 bases). Germline V CDR1 and CDR2: SGHRS, YFSETQ. The CDR3 sequence is 13 residues long. The CDR3 nucleotides are TGCGTCAGCAGCTTAGCCAGGGCTGAGGAGCAGTACTTC. Encoded protein: CVSSLARAEEQYF.

This clonotype was seen ten or more times. The chain is built from TRBV20-1 and TRBJ2-1; TRBD2 agrees at 9 bases. The CDR3 has 17 amino acids. V was pared by 5 bases and J by 3 bases, with 14 bases of the junction left unmatched. Germline V CDR1 and CDR2: DFQATT, SNEGSKA (reference sequence). In DNA form, the CDR3 reads TGCAGTGCTCCGAAGGTAACCGGGACTAGCAGCTACAATGAGCAGTTCTTC. It codes for CSAPKVTGTSSYNEQFF.

This clonotype appeared many times. The J gene is TRBJ2-5, the V gene TRBV7-2; D is unresolved. Germline V lookup: CDR1 SGHTA, CDR2 FQGNSA. Trimming cost V 2 bases and J 3 bases, with 10 bases left between them. The CDR3 has 14 residues. CDR3 bases: TGTGCCAGCAGCTTATACGGCGTTAAAGAGACCCAGTACTTC. As protein: CASSLYGVKETQYF.

The sample holds many counts of this clonotype. This rearrangement joins TRBV6-5 to TRBJ2-7, with 14 bases identical to TRBD2. This CDR3 spans 16 amino acids. V shed 4 bases and J 3 bases; nucleotides not matched to a gene: 5. CDR1 MNHEY and CDR2 SVGAGI come from the germline V gene. The CDR3 DNA reads as TGTGCCAGCAGTTCGGGACTAGCGGGAGTGGGCTACGAGCAGTACTTC. Translating gives CASSSGLAGVGYEQYF.

The chain is built from TRBV5-1 and TRBJ2-1; 12 positions match TRBD2. V was clipped by 5 bases and J by 8 bases; unmatched bases: 8. Germline V gene sequence: CDR1 SGHRS, CDR2 YFSETQ. The CDR3 loop spans 15 amino acids. Here the CDR3 reads CASRMTSGGFDEQFF. In DNA form, the CDR3 reads TGCGCCAGCAGGATGACTAGCGGGGGTTTCGATGAGCAGTTCTTC.

This clonotype was seen more than once but under ten times. This rearrangement joins TRBV21-1 to TRBJ2-2; the tabulated D call, TRBD2, remains unverified against the DNA. TRBV21-1 counts as a pseudogene. CDR3 size: 19 residues. The CDR3 DNA sequence: TGTGCCAGCAGCAAAAGACTAGCGGGAGGCGGGAGGGTGGCCGGGGAGCTGTTTTTT. Its translation is CASSKRLAGGGRVAGELFF.

This clonotype was seen many times. The chain carries TRBV11-2 and TRBJ1-4; possibly TRBD1 for D (6 bases). The CDR3 extends over 15 amino acids. Germline values: CDR1 SGHAT, CDR2 FQNNGV. Trimming pared 2 bases from V and 10 bases from J, leaving 17 bases between. The CDR3 loop is CASSLFRGTKGKLFF. For the CDR3, the DNA is TGTGCCAGCAGCTTATTCCGGGGGACAAAGGGAAAACTGTTTTTT.

This clonotype was detected ten times or more. V and J are TRBV28 and TRBJ2-3; TRBD1 aligns across 9 bases. The V gene's germline CDR1 is MDHEN and CDR2 SYDVKM. V lost 5 bases, J lost 4 bases, and 7 bases stayed unmatched. The CDR3 length is 15 residues. CDR3 coding DNA: TGTGCCAGCAGTCGTTTAGGGACAGGGTCAGATACGCAGTATTTT. Translation gives CASSRLGTGSDTQYF.

On this clonotype itself: A much larger clone lies one base from this, so it may be a read error. This chain joins TRBV6-6 and TRBJ2-3; 7 nucleotides agree with TRBD2. The CDR3 has 14 residues. The germline CDR1 and CDR2 sequences are MNHNY and SVGAGI (reference sequence). DNA of the CDR3: TGTGCCAGCAGACCTAGCGGAAGCACAGATAGGCAGTATTTT. Its translation is CASRPSGSTDRQYF.

This clonotype occurred once. A read error may explain this, as a much larger clone is one base away. The chain is built from TRBV25-1 and TRBJ1-4; TRBD1 might be the D (5 bases). This CDR3 region has 15 residues. Trimming stripped 8 bases from V and 6 bases from J, with 19 bases between. Germline-derived CDR1 and CDR2 are MGHDK and SYGVNS. The CDR3 sequence is CASADSLRGYEKLFF. The DNA for the CDR3 is TGTGCCAGCGCCGACAGCCTCCGGGGGTATGAAAAACTGTTTTTT.

This rearrangement joins TRBV6-5 to TRBJ2-5; 10 bases agree with TRBD2. J was trimmed by 0 bases and V by 6 bases; bases with no gene match: 4. Germline V CDR1 and CDR2: MNHEY, SVGAGI. The CDR3 consists of 15 residues. The CDR3 here is CASRVAGGNQETQYF. The CDR3 DNA reads TGTGCCAGCAGAGTAGCGGGGGGTAACCAAGAGACCCAGTACTTC.

This clonotype has only a few counts. Possible read error: a much larger clone is one base away. This chain uses TRBV18 with TRBJ1-4; D gene ambiguous. Germline V gene lookup returns CDR1 KGHSH and CDR2 LQKENI. The CDR3 is 14 amino acids. Trimming took 4 bases from V and 4 from J, leaving 10 bases between them. The CDR3 is CASSLSGRNEKLFF. The CDR3 DNA is TGTGCCAGCTCACTCTCCGGACGTAATGAAAAACTGTTTTTT.

This clonotype was counted many times. The V call is TRBV29-1, the J call TRBJ2-7; TRBD1 is a possible D gene (6 bases). Germline CDR1 SQVTM, CDR2 ANQGSEA. The length of the CDR3 is 15 residues. Trimming shortened V by 3 bases and J by 0 bases, and 15 bases separated the two germline ends. Here the CDR3 DNA reads TGCAGCGTTGAGGGCGGACAGCGCTCCTCCTACGAGCAGTACTTC. This encodes CSVEGGQRSSYEQYF.